One TCR beta chain is described in this entry. Antigen specificity is unknown. Fresh peripheral blood, 10 ml, was the source of the PBMCs. Germline V CDR1 and CDR2: SGHNT, YYREEE (reference sequence). The CDR3 totals 15 residues. Trimming pared 4 bases from V and 1 base from J, leaving 11 bases between. This specimen comes from a study of T cells in Graves' hyperthyroidism and ophthalmopathy. Study-wide background: Sampling of peripheral blood happened at initial diagnosis, prior to any treatment.

RNA transcripts yielded amplified TCR beta CDR3 regions. An initial round of RT-PCR targeting the TCR CDR3 relied on the HTBI primer set. TCRdb recomputed calls from the multiplex PCR reads with MiXCR, one row per CDR3 protein. The data hold about 400,000 distinct CDR3 sequences, with 15% observed a single time. Study findings and constraints: The model identified upcoming ophthalmopathy a median about six months ahead of onset. Most thyroid clonotypes that were expanded above 0.001 also turned up in blood.

The TCR comes from a woman aged 25 to 39 with Graves' hyperthyroidism. The specimen sequenced was blood. The chain links TRBV5-4 to TRBJ2-2; tentatively, D is TRBD1 (5 bases). CDR3 sequence: CASSAKTENTGELFF. Here the CDR3 DNA reads TGTGCCAGCAGCGCTAAGACAGAGAACACCGGGGAGCTGTTTTTT.